These T cell receptor beta chains were read from a single sample in a study of CD8 T cells in Susac syndrome. MiXCR, applied by TCRdb to the immunoSEQ multiplex PCR reads, yields one record per CDR3 protein. The repertoire includes more than 20,000 distinct CDR3 sequences, around 92% of them detected once, and 0.27% sits in the top ten. Sequenced material: CD8+ T cells from PBMCs. The receptors here all came from a human donor in good health. Both conserved end residues are part of each CDR3. Fields, in order: V gene, D gene, clone size, J gene, CDR3 protein, CDR3 DNA. A D gene is named only where the DNA matches it firmly. Some rows have no size entry. The others give once, few or many, or a class for an expanded clone.

>TRBV5-6|.|.|TRBJ2-7
CASSGLNEQYF
TGTGCCAGCAGCGGCCTCAACGAGCAGTACTTC
>TRBV4-1|TRBD1|.|TRBJ2-5
CASSQTAPGTVETQYF
TGCGCCAGCAGCCAAACAGCGCCCGGGACAGTAGAGACCCAGTACTTC
>TRBV7-9|.|.|TRBJ1-2
CASSPVGRVNYGYTF
TGTGCCAGCAGCCCTGTTGGCAGGGTTAACTATGGCTACACCTTC
>TRBV6-1|.|.|TRBJ1-6
CASARSSYNSPPHF
TGTGCCAGCGCGCGGAGCTCCTATAATTCACCCCCCCACTTT
>TRBV7-9|TRBD2|.|TRBJ2-3
CASSNPGGAPDTQYF
TGTGCCAGCAGCAACCCCGGGGGGGCCCCAGATACGCAGTATTTT
>TRBV7-9|TRBD1|.|TRBJ2-2
CASSTDTPTGYTGELFF
TGTGCCAGCAGCACAGACACCCCGACAGGGTACACCGGGGAGCTGTTTTTT
>TRBV7-9|TRBD1|.|TRBJ2-1
CASSSTGLNEQFF
TGTGCCAGCAGCTCGACAGGGTTAAATGAGCAGTTCTTC
>TRBV27|TRBD2|.|TRBJ2-7
CASSLGTSGYEQYF
TGTGCCAGCAGCCTAGGGACTAGCGGGTACGAGCAGTACTTC
>TRBV12-3/TRBV12-4|.|.|TRBJ2-3
CASSLVGPSTDTQYF
TGTGCCAGCAGTTTAGTGGGGCCTTCCACAGATACGCAGTATTTT
>TRBV7-9|TRBD2|.|TRBJ2-2
CASSLPGGHNTGELFF
TGTGCCAGCAGCTTGCCGGGGGGGCATAACACCGGGGAGCTGTTTTTT
>TRBV20-1|TRBD1|once|TRBJ1-2
CSALDRGRYGYTF
TGCAGTGCCTTGGACAGGGGAAGATATGGCTACACCTTC
>TRBV12-3/TRBV12-4|.|.|TRBJ2-3
CASALWGGTDTQYF
TGTGCCAGCGCATTGTGGGGGGGCACAGATACGCAGTATTTT
>TRBV4-3|.|.|TRBJ2-7
CASSQEYGIKTYEQYF
TGCGCCAGCAGCCAAGAATACGGGATAAAAACCTACGAGCAGTACTTC
>TRBV27|TRBD2|.|TRBJ2-1
CASSLWGGNEQFF
TGTGCCAGCAGTCTCTGGGGGGGAAATGAGCAGTTCTTC
>TRBV4-1|TRBD1|.|TRBJ2-7
CASSRSGGTGGSYEQYF
TGCGCCAGCAGCCGGAGTGGGGGGACAGGAGGCTCCTACGAGCAGTACTTC
>TRBV6-5|.|once|TRBJ1-4
CASSSGGAGEKLFF
TGTGCCAGCAGCTCGGGGGGGGCAGGTGAAAAACTGTTTTTT
>TRBV13|.|.|TRBJ2-1
CASSLETSPEQFF
TGTGCCAGCAGCTTAGAAACTAGCCCTGAGCAGTTCTTC
>TRBV13|TRBD1|.|TRBJ1-4
CASSLIQGDRGNEKLFF
TGTGCCAGCAGCTTAATTCAGGGGGACAGGGGGAATGAAAAACTGTTTTTT
>TRBV11-3|.|.|TRBJ2-2
CASSSANTGELFF
TGTGCCAGCAGCTCAGCGAACACCGGGGAGCTGTTTTTT
>TRBV6-2/TRBV6-3|.|.|TRBJ1-6
CASSYSSDRFTPLHF
TGTGCCAGCAGTTACTCGTCCGACAGGTTTACACCCCTCCACTTT
>TRBV7-9|.|.|TRBJ2-7
CASSLDTGTFYEQYF
TGTGCCAGCAGCCTCGACACGGGCACCTTCTACGAGCAGTACTTC
>TRBV3-1|TRBD2|.|TRBJ2-1
CASSQARTSGEQFF
TGTGCCAGCAGCCAAGCCCGGACTAGCGGCGAGCAGTTCTTC
>TRBV7-9|TRBD1|.|TRBJ2-3
CASSSLDRGSTDTQYF
TGTGCCAGCAGCTCGCTGGACAGGGGTAGCACAGATACGCAGTATTTT
>TRBV7-2|.|.|TRBJ2-7
CASSLEVGRAYEQYF
TGTGCCAGCAGCTTAGAGGTAGGCCGCGCCTACGAGCAGTACTTC
>TRBV4-3|TRBD2|.|TRBJ2-7
CASSQDHGGTAYEQYF
TGCGCCAGCAGCCAAGATCACGGGGGGACCGCCTACGAGCAGTACTTC
>TRBV7-9|.|.|TRBJ1-2
CASSRYRVGYGYTF
TGTGCCAGCAGCCGTTACAGGGTTGGCTATGGCTACACCTTC
>TRBV4-3|.|.|TRBJ1-2
CASSQDLRQGDGYTF
TGCGCCAGCAGCCAAGATCTTAGGCAGGGAGATGGCTACACCTTC
>TRBV9|.|.|TRBJ1-3
CASSSEGVSGNTIYF
TGTGCCAGCAGCTCCGAAGGGGTCTCTGGAAACACCATATATTTT
>TRBV9|TRBD1|.|TRBJ2-7
CASSVRTGHSYPYEQYF
TGTGCCAGCAGCGTGAGGACAGGGCACTCATACCCCTACGAGCAGTACTTC
>TRBV7-2|.|.|TRBJ2-3
CASSLVGDWETDTQYF
TGTGCCAGCAGCTTAGTGGGGGACTGGGAGACAGATACGCAGTATTTT
>TRBV6-6|TRBD1|.|TRBJ1-1
CASSYSRTGSNTEAFF
TGTGCCAGCAGTTACTCTAGGACAGGGTCGAACACTGAAGCTTTCTTT
>TRBV12-3/TRBV12-4|.|.|TRBJ1-1
CASSSGATEAFF
TGTGCCAGCAGCTCGGGGGCCACTGAAGCTTTCTTT
>TRBV4-3|.|.|TRBJ2-1
CASSQDRTKYNEQFF
TGCGCCAGCAGCCAAGATAGAACAAAGTACAATGAGCAGTTCTTC
>TRBV7-8|.|.|TRBJ2-5
CASSLAIGERETQYF
TGTGCCAGCAGCTTAGCGATTGGGGAAAGAGAGACCCAGTACTTC
>TRBV4-3|.|.|TRBJ2-5
CASSQVLAETQYF
TGCGCCAGCAGCCAAGTCCTAGCGGAGACCCAGTACTTC
>TRBV27|TRBD2|once|TRBJ2-7
CASSPKSGGPSYEQYF
TGTGCCAGCAGTCCTAAGAGCGGGGGACCCTCCTACGAGCAGTACTTC
>TRBV10-3|.|.|TRBJ2-5
CAISAQNQETQYF
TGTGCCATCAGTGCACAGAACCAAGAGACCCAGTACTTC
>TRBV7-2|TRBD2|.|TRBJ2-3
CASSPRLAGLPDTQYF
TGTGCCAGCAGCCCCAGACTAGCGGGGCTACCAGATACGCAGTATTTT